This entry lists 7 T cell receptor beta chains sequenced from one sample in a study of blood T cells in healthy people across ages. A second PCR of 7 to 11 cycles used a sample-barcoded 5' primer and a J-beta primer mix. TCRdb reprocessed the 5' RACE reads via MiXCR and lists one record per CDR3 protein. The sample carries about 1.8 million distinct CDR3 sequences, 40% to 55% recorded once. Specimen: blood. The receptors stem from a woman between 35 and 50 years old in good health.

This chain links TRBV6-2 or TRBV6-3 with TRBJ2-7, with unresolved D. The DNA end is more similar to TRBJ2-5, so the J call may be wrong. Germline CDR1 reads MNHEY; CDR2 reads SVGEGT. The CDR3 has 13 amino acids. For the CDR3, the DNA is TGTGCCATCTCCCTAGTGGACCGCCAGACCCAGTACTTC. It specifies CAISLVDRQTQYF.

This clonotype was counted at least ten times. Its ends do not fully match the called genes, so a read error is possible. The chain carries TRBV7-2 and TRBJ2-3, with TRBD1 identical over 7 bases. CDR3 length equals 14 residues. Germline CDR1 is SGHTA and CDR2 is FQGNSA. The CDR3 protein is CASSLDRATDTQYF. The CDR3, as DNA: TGCGCCAGCAGCCTTGACAGGGCCACAGATACGCAGTATTTT.

This clonotype was detected a few times. The genes are TRBV9 and TRBJ2-5; 10 bases map to TRBD2. This CDR3 is 17 amino acids long. V dropped 1 base and J dropped 2; count of bases not matched to a gene: 8. Germline V lookup: CDR1 SGDLS, CDR2 YYNGEE. The CDR3 DNA follows: TGTGCCAGCAGCGTAATGGGACTAGCGCAGAGTCAAGAGACCCAGTACTTC. As protein: CASSVMGLAQSQETQYF.

V gene TRBV20-1 combines with J gene TRBJ2-7; 14 nucleotides line up with TRBD2. The CDR3 contains 14 residues. The germline gives CDR1 DFQATT, CDR2 SNEGSKA (reference sequence). Unmatched junction bases numbered 2, after V lost 5 bases and J lost 2 bases. CDR3 sequence reads: CSAGLAGGPYEQYF. For the CDR3, the DNA is TGCAGTGCTGGACTAGCGGGGGGTCCCTACGAGCAGTACTTC.

The genes are TRBV12-1 and TRBJ2-7; the table's D gene call, TRBD1, was not cross checked with the DNA. TRBV12-1 is a listed pseudogene. This CDR3 is 16 amino acids long. In DNA, the CDR3 is TGTGCCAGCAGCTTTTTCTGGACAGGGGGCAGGGAGGCCCAGTACTTC. Translated, it gives CASSFFWTGGREAQYF.

The rearrangement uses TRBV7-2 and TRBJ2-7; 7 positions match TRBD1. The CDR3 consists of 15 residues. CDR1 is SGHTA and CDR2 is FQGNSA in the germline V gene. V gave up 3 bases and J gave up 0 bases; unmatched junction bases: 5. This CDR3 is CASSFSGTASYEQYF. The DNA of the CDR3 is TGTGCCAGCAGCTTTTCCGGGACAGCCTCCTACGAGCAGTACTTC.

Written as DNA, the CDR3 is TGTGCCAGCAGCGCGCAGGGACACAGTAATTCACCCCTCCACTTT. It specifies CASSAQGHSNSPLHF. The chain couples TRBV9 to TRBJ1-6; D may be TRBD1 (6 bases). Looked up from germline, CDR1 is SGDLS and CDR2 is YYNGEE. The CDR3 spans 15 residues. The V and J ends lost 3 bases and 6 bases respectively, with 13 bases between them.